These 13 T cell receptor beta chains came from one sample sequenced in a study of CD8 T cells in Susac syndrome. Random-hexamer reverse transcription was applied to roughly 0.5 to 1 ug RNA. TCRdb called the immunoSEQ multiplex PCR reads again in MiXCR, with one record for every CDR3 protein. The data show just under 150,000 distinct CDR3 sequences, with 94% seen just once and 0.084% held by the top ten. Sequencing was carried out using CD4+ T cells from PBMCs. The source is a human donor in good health.

CDR3: CASSPVTGGGYTF. The CDR3 nucleotides read TGTGCCAGCTCACCAGTGACGGGTGGTGGCTACACCTTC. The chain combines TRBV18 with TRBJ1-2; D unclear. The CDR3 contains 13 residues. Germline loops: CDR1 KGHSH, CDR2 LQKENI. Trimming cost V 2 bases and J 7 bases, with 11 bases left between them.

This chain links TRBV4-1 with TRBJ1-1; D is uncertain. Germline CDR1 and CDR2: MGHRA and YSYEKL. This CDR3 is 15 amino acids long. Deletions cut 0 bases from V and 0 bases from J, with 8 bases between. The CDR3 coding sequence is TGCGCCAGCAGCCAAGAAGGTTCTCTGAACACTGAAGCTTTCTTT. It translates to CASSQEGSLNTEAFF.

The chain recombines TRBV27 with TRBJ1-2; weak D call: TRBD1 (6 bases). V was shortened by 0 bases and J by 5 bases, with 10 bases between the two germline ends. Germline lookup yields CDR1 MNHEY and CDR2 SMNVEV (reference sequence). The CDR3 has 14 residues. The CDR3 DNA sequence: TGTGCCAGCAGTTTATCTGGGGGCAAGTATGGCTACACCTTC. It translates to CASSLSGGKYGYTF.

The chain is built from TRBV18 and TRBJ1-1; D unclear. CDR3 length: 16 residues. Per the germline V gene, CDR1 is KGHSH and CDR2 is LQKENI. V was pared by 2 bases and J by 3 bases, with 16 bases between. The chain's CDR3 is CASSPVHGGFDTEAFF. The CDR3 DNA reads TGTGCCAGCTCACCAGTCCACGGCGGGTTCGACACTGAAGCTTTCTTT.

This rearrangement joins TRBV20-1 to TRBJ2-3; D gene unclear. Germline-derived CDR1 and CDR2 are DFQATT and SNEGSKA (reference sequence). The CDR3 has 14 residues. V lost 4 bases, J lost 4 bases, and 15 bases lay in between. The CDR3 DNA sequence: TGCAGTGCTAAACGTGATACTGGGGCAGATACGCAGTATTTT. This encodes CSAKRDTGADTQYF.

This rearrangement joins TRBV7-6 to TRBJ2-3; D remains unclear. The CDR3 runs to 13 residues. The germline CDR1 and CDR2 sequences are SGHVS and FNYEAQ. Trimming left V 3 bases short and J 2 bases short, with 6 bases between. CDR3 sequence: CASSFPHTDTQYF. The CDR3 region has the DNA TGTGCCAGCAGCTTCCCACACACAGATACGCAGTATTTT.

The gene calls are TRBV3-1 and TRBJ2-5; no clear D gene. The CDR3 spans 16 residues. V lost 4 bases to trimming and J lost 2 bases, with 17 bases between them. CDR1 LGHDT and CDR2 YNNKEL come from the germline V gene (reference sequence). CDR3 region: CASSRGRGAFQETQYF. The CDR3 DNA is TGTGCCAGCAGCCGCGGACGCGGCGCCTTTCAAGAGACCCAGTACTTC.

The V and J genes are TRBV12-3 or TRBV12-4 and TRBJ2-1, with 12 bases aligning to TRBD2. The ends lost 4 bases at V and 5 bases at J; junction bases unmatched: 9. The CDR3 sequence is 17 residues long. The CDR3 sequence: CASSSGLAGLGNNEQFF. CDR3 nucleotide sequence: TGTGCCAGCAGTTCAGGACTAGCGGGACTTGGTAACAATGAGCAGTTCTTC.

The sample holds one count of this clonotype. V usage is TRBV29-1 and J usage is TRBJ1-1, with D maybe TRBD1 (5 bases). Per the germline V gene, CDR1 is SQVTM and CDR2 is ANQGSEA. The CDR3 has 13 amino acids. V was pared by 7 bases and J by 4 bases, with 16 bases between. Here the CDR3 reads CSAGRSGGTEAFF. The CDR3 DNA sequence: TGCAGCGCTGGCCGTTCCGGGGGCACTGAAGCTTTCTTT.

This chain connects TRBV29-1 to TRBJ2-7; 11 nucleotides line up with TRBD1. After removal of 5 bases from V and 7 bases from J, the junction contained 7 bases not matched to a gene. The CDR3 is 13 amino acids. The germline V gene has CDR1 SQVTM and CDR2 ANQGSEA. In nucleotides, the CDR3 is TGCAGCGTTTTAGGACAGGGGGCTCAAGAGCAGTACTTC. It is translated as CSVLGQGAQEQYF.

The chain couples TRBV19 to TRBJ2-7, with a tentative D call TRBD2 (5 bases). CDR1 and CDR2 (germline): LNHDA, SQIVND (reference sequence). Trimming left V 4 bases short and J 4 bases short, with 14 bases between. The CDR3 is made up of 14 amino acids. The CDR3 DNA follows: TGTGCCAGTAGTACACCCGGGATGGGTTACGAGCAGTACTTC. Its translation: CASSTPGMGYEQYF.

The rearrangement links TRBV29-1 to TRBJ2-7; a weak D match, TRBD1 (9 bases). V was clipped by 4 bases and J by 3 bases, with 25 bases between them. Germline V gene lookup returns CDR1 SQVTM and CDR2 ANQGSEA. The CDR3 runs to 17 residues. CDR3 in amino acids: CSVAGRGGTGWFYEQYF. The CDR3 nucleotides are TGCAGCGTTGCAGGCCGGGGGGGGACAGGGTGGTTCTACGAGCAGTACTTC.

The rearrangement links TRBV5-1 to TRBJ2-7, with D uncertain. V was trimmed by 2 bases and J by 1 base, leaving 7 bases between them. Per the germline V gene, CDR1 is SGHRS and CDR2 is YFSETQ. CDR3 length: 13 amino acids. CDR3: CASSFDGSYEQYF. The CDR3 nucleotides are TGCGCCAGCAGCTTTGACGGTTCCTACGAGCAGTACTTC.